The clone carrying this TCR beta chain was recorded only once. Its antigen is unidentified. The sample originates from a study of cytomegalovirus exposure and HLA in healthy donors. Findings and limits, study-wide: Several of the most significant clusters appeared, in a later analysis, to be linked to common viral pathogens. With later analysis, a missense DCLRE1C variant became linked to TCR beta V- and J-gene trimming. The majority of CMV-associated TCR beta chains were reported as apparently HLA-restricted in a later analysis.

The CDR3 sequence is 14 residues long. CDR1 is MNHNS, CDR2 SASEGT, per germline. The junction had 9 bases not matched to a gene; V was cut back by 10 bases and J by 1 base. PCR amplification relied on 60 Vbeta primers (plus 13 Jbeta primers). Sequenced by immunoSEQ multiplex PCR; TCRdb stores in-frame clones only, minus some. The table has about 130,000 clones, about 79% seen once. This TCR was recovered from a female donor in good health and CMV-seropositive. This chain connects TRBV6-1 to TRBJ1-2; TRBD1 matches 7 bases. The sample comprised PBMCs. The CDR3 nucleotides are TGTGCCACCCGGACAGGTTCCTTTAACTATGGCTACACCTTC. Amino acids: CATRTGSFNYGYTF.